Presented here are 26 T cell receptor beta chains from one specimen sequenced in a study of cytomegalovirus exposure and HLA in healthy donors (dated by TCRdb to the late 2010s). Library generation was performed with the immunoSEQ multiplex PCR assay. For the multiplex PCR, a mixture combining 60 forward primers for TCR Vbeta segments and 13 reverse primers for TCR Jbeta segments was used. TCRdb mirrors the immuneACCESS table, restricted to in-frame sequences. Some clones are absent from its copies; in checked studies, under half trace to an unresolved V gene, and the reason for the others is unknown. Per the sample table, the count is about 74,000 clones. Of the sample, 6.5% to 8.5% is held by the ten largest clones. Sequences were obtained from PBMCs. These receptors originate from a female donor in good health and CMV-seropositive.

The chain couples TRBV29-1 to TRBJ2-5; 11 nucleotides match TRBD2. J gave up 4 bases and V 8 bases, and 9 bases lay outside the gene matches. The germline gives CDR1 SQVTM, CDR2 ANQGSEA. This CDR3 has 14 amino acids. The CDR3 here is CSTRLAGKGETQYF. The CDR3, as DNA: TGCAGCACCCGACTAGCGGGAAAAGGAGAGACCCAGTACTTC.

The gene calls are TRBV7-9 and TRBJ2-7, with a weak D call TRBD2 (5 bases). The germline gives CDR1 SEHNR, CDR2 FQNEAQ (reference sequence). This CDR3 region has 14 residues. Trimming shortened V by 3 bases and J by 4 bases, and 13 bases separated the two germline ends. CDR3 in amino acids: CASSFLAEGYEQYF. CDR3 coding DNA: TGTGCCAGCAGCTTTCTAGCTGAAGGATACGAGCAGTACTTC.

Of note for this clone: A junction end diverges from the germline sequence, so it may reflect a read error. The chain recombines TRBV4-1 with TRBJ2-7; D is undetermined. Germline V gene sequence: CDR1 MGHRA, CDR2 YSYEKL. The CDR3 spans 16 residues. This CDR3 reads CASSQVGVSRSHEQYF. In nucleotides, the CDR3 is TGCGCCAGCAGCCAAGTAGGAGTCTCCCGCTCCCACGAGCAGTACTTC.

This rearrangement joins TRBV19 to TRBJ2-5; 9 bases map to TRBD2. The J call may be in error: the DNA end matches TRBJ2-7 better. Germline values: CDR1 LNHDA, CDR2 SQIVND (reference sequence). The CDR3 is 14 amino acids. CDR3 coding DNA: TGTGCCAGTAGTATGGGACTAGCTGCCTACGAGCAGTACTTC. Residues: CASSMGLAAYEQYF.

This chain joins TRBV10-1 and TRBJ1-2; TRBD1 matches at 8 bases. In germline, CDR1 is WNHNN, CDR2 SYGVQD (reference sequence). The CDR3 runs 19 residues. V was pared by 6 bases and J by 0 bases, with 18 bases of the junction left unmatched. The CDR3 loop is CASRRPQPGQEIANYGYTF. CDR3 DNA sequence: TGCGCCAGCAGGCGACCTCAACCGGGACAGGAGATAGCTAACTATGGCTACACCTTC.

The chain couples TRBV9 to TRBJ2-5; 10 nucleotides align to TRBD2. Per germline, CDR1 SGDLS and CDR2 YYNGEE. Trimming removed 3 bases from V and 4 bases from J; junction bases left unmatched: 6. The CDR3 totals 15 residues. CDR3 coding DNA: TGTGCCAGCAGCGCTAGCGGGAGAGGCGGAGAGACCCAGTACTTC. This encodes CASSASGRGGETQYF.

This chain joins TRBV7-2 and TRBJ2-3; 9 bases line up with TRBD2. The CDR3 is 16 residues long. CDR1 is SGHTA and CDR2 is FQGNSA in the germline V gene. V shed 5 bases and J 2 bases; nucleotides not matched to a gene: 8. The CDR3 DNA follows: TGTGCCAGCAGCCTTAGACTAGCGGCTCTCACAGATACGCAGTATTTT. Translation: CASSLRLAALTDTQYF.

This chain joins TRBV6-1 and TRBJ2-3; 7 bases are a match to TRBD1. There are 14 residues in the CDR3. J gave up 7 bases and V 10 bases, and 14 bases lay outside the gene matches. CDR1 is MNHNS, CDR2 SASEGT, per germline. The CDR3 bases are TGTGCCACCCTAGAGACAGGGTGGGAGAATACGCAGTATTTT. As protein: CATLETGWENTQYF.

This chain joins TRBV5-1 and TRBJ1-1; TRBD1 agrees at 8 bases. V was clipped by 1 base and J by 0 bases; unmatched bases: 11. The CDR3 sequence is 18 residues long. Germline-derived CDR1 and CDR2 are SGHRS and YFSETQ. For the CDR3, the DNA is TGCGCCAGCAGCTTGAATGCGTTGTACAGGGGGATGAACACTGAAGCTTTCTTT. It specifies CASSLNALYRGMNTEAFF.

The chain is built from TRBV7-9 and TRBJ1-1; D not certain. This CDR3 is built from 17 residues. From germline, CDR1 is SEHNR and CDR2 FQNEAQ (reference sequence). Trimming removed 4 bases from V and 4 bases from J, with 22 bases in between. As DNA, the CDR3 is TGTGCCAGCAGCTCCATTAGCGCTGGGCGGAAGGGCACTGAAGCTTTCTTT. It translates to CASSSISAGRKGTEAFF.

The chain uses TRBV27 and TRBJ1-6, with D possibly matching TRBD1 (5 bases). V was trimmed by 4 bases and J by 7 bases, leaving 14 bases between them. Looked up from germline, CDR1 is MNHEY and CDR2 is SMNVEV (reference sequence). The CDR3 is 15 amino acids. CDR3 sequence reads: CASSYGHRGNSPLHF. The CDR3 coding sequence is TGTGCCAGCAGTTACGGACACCGGGGGAATTCACCCCTCCACTTT.

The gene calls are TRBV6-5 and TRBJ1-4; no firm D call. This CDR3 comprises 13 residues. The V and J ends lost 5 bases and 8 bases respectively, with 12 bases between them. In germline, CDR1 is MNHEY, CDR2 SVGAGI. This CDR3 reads CASSTRPGEKLFF. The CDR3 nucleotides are TGTGCCAGCAGTACCCGCCCGGGAGAAAAACTGTTTTTT.

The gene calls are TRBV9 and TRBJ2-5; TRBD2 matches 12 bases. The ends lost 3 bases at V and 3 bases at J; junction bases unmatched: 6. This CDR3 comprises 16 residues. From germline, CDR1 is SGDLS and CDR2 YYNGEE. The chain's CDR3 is CASSERTSGTKETQYF. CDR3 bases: TGTGCCAGCAGCGAGAGGACTAGCGGGACTAAAGAGACCCAGTACTTC.

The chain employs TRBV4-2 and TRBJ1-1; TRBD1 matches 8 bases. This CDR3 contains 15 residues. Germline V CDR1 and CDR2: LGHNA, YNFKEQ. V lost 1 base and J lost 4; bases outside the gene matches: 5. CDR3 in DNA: TGTGCCAGCAGCCAAGCAGGGGGCCTCGTCACTGAAGCTTTCTTT. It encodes CASSQAGGLVTEAFF.

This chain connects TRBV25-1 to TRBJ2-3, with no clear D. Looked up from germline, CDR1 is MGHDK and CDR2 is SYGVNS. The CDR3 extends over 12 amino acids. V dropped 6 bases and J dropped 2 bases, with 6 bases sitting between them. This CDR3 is CASSEYTDTQYF. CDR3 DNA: TGTGCCAGCAGCGAGTACACAGATACGCAGTATTTT.

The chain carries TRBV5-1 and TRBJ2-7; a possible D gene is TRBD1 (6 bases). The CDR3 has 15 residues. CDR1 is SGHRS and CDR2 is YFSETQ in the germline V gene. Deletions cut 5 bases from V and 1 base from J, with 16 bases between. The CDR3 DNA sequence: TGCGCCAGCAGTTCGAAACAGGGAAAATCCTACGAGCAGTACTTC. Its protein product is CASSSKQGKSYEQYF.

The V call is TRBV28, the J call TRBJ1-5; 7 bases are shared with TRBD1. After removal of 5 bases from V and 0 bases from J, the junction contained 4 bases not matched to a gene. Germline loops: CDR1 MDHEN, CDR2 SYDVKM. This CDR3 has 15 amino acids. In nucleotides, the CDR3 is TGTGCCAGCAGTCTAGGGACAGTTAGCAATCAGCCCCAGCATTTT. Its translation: CASSLGTVSNQPQHF.

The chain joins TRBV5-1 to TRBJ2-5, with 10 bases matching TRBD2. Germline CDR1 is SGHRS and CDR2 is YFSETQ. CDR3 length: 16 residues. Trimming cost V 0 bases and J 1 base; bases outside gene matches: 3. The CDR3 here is CASSLVASGSQETQYF. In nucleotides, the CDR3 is TGCGCCAGCAGCTTGGTTGCTAGCGGGAGCCAAGAGACCCAGTACTTC.

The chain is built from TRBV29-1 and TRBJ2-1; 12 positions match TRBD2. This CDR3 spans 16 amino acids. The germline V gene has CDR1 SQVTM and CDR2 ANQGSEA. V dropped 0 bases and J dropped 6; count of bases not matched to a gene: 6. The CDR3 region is CSVEDPWTSGVNEQFF. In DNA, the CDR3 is TGCAGCGTTGAAGATCCGTGGACTAGCGGGGTCAATGAGCAGTTCTTC.

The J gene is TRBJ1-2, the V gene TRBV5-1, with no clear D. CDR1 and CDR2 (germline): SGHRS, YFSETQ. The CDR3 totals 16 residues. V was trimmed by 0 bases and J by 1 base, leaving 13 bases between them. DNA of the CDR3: TGCGCCAGCAGCTTGGAGGTGGCTAGCTTTAACTATGGCTACACCTTC. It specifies CASSLEVASFNYGYTF.

The CDR3 region is CASSISYSEAFF. CDR3 DNA sequence: TGTGCCAGTAGTATCTCCTATTCTGAAGCTTTCTTT. The V and J genes are TRBV19 and TRBJ1-1; D unresolved. CDR1 and CDR2 (germline): LNHDA, SQIVND (reference sequence). The CDR3 runs to 12 residues. Trimming shortened V by 3 bases and J by 6 bases, and 8 bases separated the two germline ends.

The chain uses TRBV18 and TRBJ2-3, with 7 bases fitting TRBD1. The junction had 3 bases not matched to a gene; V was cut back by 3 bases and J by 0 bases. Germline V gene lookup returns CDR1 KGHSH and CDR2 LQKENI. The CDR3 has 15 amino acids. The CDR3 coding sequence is TGTGCCAGCTCACCGGACAGGCCTAGCACAGATACGCAGTATTTT. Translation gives CASSPDRPSTDTQYF.

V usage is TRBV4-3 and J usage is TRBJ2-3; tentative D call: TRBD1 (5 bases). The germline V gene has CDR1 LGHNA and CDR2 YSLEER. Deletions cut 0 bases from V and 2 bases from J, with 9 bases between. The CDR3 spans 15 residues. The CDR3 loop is CASSQEAGLTDTQYF. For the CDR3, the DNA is TGCGCCAGCAGCCAAGAAGCAGGGCTCACAGATACGCAGTATTTT.

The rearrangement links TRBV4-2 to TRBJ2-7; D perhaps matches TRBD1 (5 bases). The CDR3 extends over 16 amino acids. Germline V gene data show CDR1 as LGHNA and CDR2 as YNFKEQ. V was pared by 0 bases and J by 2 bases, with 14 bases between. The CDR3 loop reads CASSQEGVPQTYEQYF. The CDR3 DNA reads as TGTGCCAGCAGCCAAGAAGGGGTCCCACAGACCTACGAGCAGTACTTC.

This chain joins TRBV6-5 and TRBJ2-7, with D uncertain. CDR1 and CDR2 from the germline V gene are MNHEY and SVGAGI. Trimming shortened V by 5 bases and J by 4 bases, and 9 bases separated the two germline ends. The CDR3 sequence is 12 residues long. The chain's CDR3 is CASSPRQYEQYF. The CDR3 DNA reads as TGTGCCAGCAGTCCGCGGCAGTACGAGCAGTACTTC.

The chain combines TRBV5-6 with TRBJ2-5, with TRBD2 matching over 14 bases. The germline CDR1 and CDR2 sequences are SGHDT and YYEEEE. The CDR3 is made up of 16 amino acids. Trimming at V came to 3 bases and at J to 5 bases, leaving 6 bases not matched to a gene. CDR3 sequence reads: CASSSTSGGAMETQYF. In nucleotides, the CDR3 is TGTGCCAGCAGCTCGACTAGCGGGGGGGCTATGGAGACCCAGTACTTC.